The 15 T cell receptor beta chains reported below all come from one sample, sequenced in a study of beta chain features in type 1 diabetes. Study-level findings and limits: In all four CD4+ subsets, TCRB CDR3 length was significantly, moderately reduced in type 1 diabetes.

As every portion of the isolated RNA was reverse transcribed, the sequencing read expressed TCRB transcripts. Libraries were prepared by immunoSEQ multiplex PCR; TCRdb keeps only in-frame clonotypes and omits some of them. The sample lists 550,000 to 850,000 clones, around 15% occurring once. No antigen has been identified for these receptors. The sequenced material came from naive CD4+ T cells from blood. These receptors came from a man between 18 and 29 years old with type 1 diabetes.

The CDR3 here is CASSRAPSGAGGNTIYF. CDR3 nucleotide sequence: TGCGCCAGCAGCCGTGCTCCCAGTGGGGCAGGAGGAAACACCATATATTTT. The chain links TRBV4-1 to TRBJ1-3; possible D gene TRBD1, 5 bases. Germline V gene lookup returns CDR1 MGHRA and CDR2 YSYEKL. CDR3 size: 17 residues. Trimming took 4 bases from V and 4 from J, leaving 20 bases between them.

V and J are TRBV2 and TRBJ1-6; TRBD1 aligns across 7 bases. CDR1 and CDR2 from the germline V gene are SNHLY and FYNNEI. CDR3 size: 13 residues. Unmatched junction bases numbered 2, after V lost 4 bases and J lost 8 bases. In DNA, the CDR3 is TGTGCCAGCAGTGGACAGGGCTATTCACCCCTCCACTTT. Translated, it gives CASSGQGYSPLHF.

The rearrangement joins TRBV4-1 to TRBJ1-2; D possibly corresponds to TRBD1 (6 bases). The germline V gene has CDR1 MGHRA and CDR2 YSYEKL. The CDR3 extends over 14 amino acids. The ends were cut back, 6 bases at V and 5 bases at J, with 16 bases in the middle. CDR3 loop: CASRSPGQKYGYTF. The DNA for the CDR3 is TGCGCCAGCAGATCACCCGGACAGAAATATGGCTACACCTTC.

This clone was seen a few times. The gene calls are TRBV7-8 and TRBJ1-1; D call uncertain. The V end was cut by 5 bases, the J end by 6 bases, with 19 bases between. Germline CDR1 is SGHVS and CDR2 is FQNEAQ. The CDR3 length is 15 residues. The CDR3 protein is CASSLIQGSTPEAFF. The CDR3 nucleotides read TGTGCCAGCAGCCTGATACAAGGTAGCACCCCTGAAGCTTTCTTT.

This chain connects TRBV13 to TRBJ1-5; D unresolved. The germline V gene has CDR1 PRHDT and CDR2 FYEKMQ (reference sequence). V shed 1 base and J shed 6 bases, with 10 bases lying between them. The CDR3 spans 14 residues. CDR3 loop: CASSLEREGQPQHF. The CDR3 DNA is TGTGCCAGCAGCTTAGAGAGGGAGGGTCAGCCCCAGCATTTT.

This sequence joins TRBV19 and TRBJ2-3, with 8 bases matching TRBD2. J was trimmed by 0 bases and V by 5 bases; bases with no gene match: 10. This CDR3 is built from 17 residues. CDR1 and CDR2 (germline): LNHDA, SQIVND (reference sequence). This chain's CDR3 is CASSRPRGGGSTDTQYF. DNA of the CDR3: TGTGCCAGTAGTCGACCTCGGGGGGGCGGAAGCACAGATACGCAGTATTTT.

This clone was found a few times. The V gene is TRBV5-4, the J gene TRBJ2-1; 8 bases fit TRBD2. J lost 4 bases, V lost 0 bases, and 6 bases had no gene match. CDR3 size: 16 residues. Germline V CDR1 and CDR2: SGHNT, YYREEE (reference sequence). In DNA form, the CDR3 reads TGTGCCAGCAGCTTGGCCGGCGGGGGGACTTACAATGAGCAGTTCTTC. Protein product: CASSLAGGGTYNEQFF.

This clone was observed a handful of times. This chain joins TRBV25-1 and TRBJ2-3, with D tentatively TRBD2 (7 bases). The length of the CDR3 is 15 residues. V was shortened by 2 bases and J by 4 bases, with 13 bases between the two germline ends. CDR1 is MGHDK and CDR2 is SYGVNS in the germline V gene. The CDR3, as DNA: TGTGCCAGCAGTGAACGGGGGGCGGTAGCAGATACGCAGTATTTT. Translation: CASSERGAVADTQYF.

This sequence joins TRBV27 and TRBJ1-1; maybe TRBD1 (5 bases). The germline gives CDR1 MNHEY, CDR2 SMNVEV (reference sequence). The CDR3 consists of 13 residues. Trimming removed 6 bases at V and 0 bases at J, with 8 bases between. Written as DNA, the CDR3 is TGTGCCAGCAGACCGACAGTGAACACTGAAGCTTTCTTT. Its translation: CASRPTVNTEAFF.

This clone was seen a few times. This sequence joins TRBV19 and TRBJ2-7; D may be TRBD2 (6 bases). This CDR3 has 13 residues. V gave up 2 bases and J gave up 7 bases, with 12 bases separating them. The germline gives CDR1 LNHDA, CDR2 SQIVND (reference sequence). In nucleotides, the CDR3 is TGTGCCAGTAGTATACTTTCCGGGGGTGAGCAGTACTTC. This encodes CASSILSGGEQYF. Full variable domain (rest looked up from reference TRBV19 and TRBJ2-7): DGGITQSPKYLFRKEGQNVTLSCEQNLNHDAMYWYRQDPGQGLRLIYYSQIVNDFQKGDIAEGYSVSREKKESFPLTVTSAQKNPTAFYLCASSILSGGEQYFGPGTRLTVT.

This clone was observed a few times. The chain has TRBV4-2 and TRBJ1-1, with 7 bases fitting TRBD1. CDR1 and CDR2 from the germline V gene are LGHNA and YNFKEQ. V dropped 3 bases and J dropped 2; count of bases not matched to a gene: 9. This CDR3 comprises 16 residues. CDR3 in amino acids: CASSHLGTASNTEAFF. In DNA, the CDR3 is TGTGCCAGCAGCCATTTGGGGACAGCTTCCAACACTGAAGCTTTCTTT.

This clone was observed a handful of times. The gene calls are TRBV14 and TRBJ1-1, with D tentatively TRBD1 (5 bases). Trimming took off 5 bases at V and 5 bases at J, with 6 bases between the two ends. Germline V lookup: CDR1 SGHDN, CDR2 FVKESK. This CDR3 is built from 11 residues. The CDR3 DNA sequence: TGTGCCAGCAGCGGGGGAACTGAAGCTTTCTTT. Its translation is CASSGGTEAFF. Looking up the rest from reference TRBV14 and TRBJ1-1 gives the full variable domain: EAGVTQFPSHSVIEKGQTVTLRCDPISGHDNLYWYRRVMGKEIKFLLHFVKESKQDESGMPNNRFLAERTGGTYSTLKVQPAELEDSGVYFCASSGGTEAFFGQGTRLTVV.

Concerning this clone itself: This sample also contains other DNA sequences that code for the same CDR3. V and J are TRBV28 and TRBJ1-2, with 7 bases identical to TRBD1. Trimming at V came to 4 bases and at J to 0 bases, leaving 5 bases not matched to a gene. Germline assignment: CDR1 MDHEN and CDR2 SYDVKM. The CDR3 runs 15 residues. Here the CDR3 reads CASSSGTASNYGYTF. The DNA of the CDR3 is TGTGCCAGCAGTTCTGGGACAGCCTCTAACTATGGCTACACCTTC.

The CDR3 sequence: CASSQDRGTEAFF. The CDR3 nucleotides are TGCGCCAGCAGCCAAGATCGGGGCACTGAAGCTTTCTTT. The chain uses TRBV23-1 and TRBJ1-1; D is unresolved. TRBV23-1 is an ORF; its function is uncertain. CDR3 length equals 13 residues. Trimming pared 6 bases from V and 4 bases from J, leaving 12 bases between.

In its sample, this clone was seen a few times. The chain employs TRBV7-2 and TRBJ2-3; maybe TRBD2 (6 bases). Germline CDR1 and CDR2: SGHTA and FQGNSA. This CDR3 contains 14 residues. With 5 bases removed from V and 0 bases from J, the gap between germline ends came to 9 bases. Here the CDR3 DNA reads TGTGCCAGCAGCCCCGGGACTAGCACAGATACGCAGTATTTT. Protein: CASSPGTSTDTQYF.